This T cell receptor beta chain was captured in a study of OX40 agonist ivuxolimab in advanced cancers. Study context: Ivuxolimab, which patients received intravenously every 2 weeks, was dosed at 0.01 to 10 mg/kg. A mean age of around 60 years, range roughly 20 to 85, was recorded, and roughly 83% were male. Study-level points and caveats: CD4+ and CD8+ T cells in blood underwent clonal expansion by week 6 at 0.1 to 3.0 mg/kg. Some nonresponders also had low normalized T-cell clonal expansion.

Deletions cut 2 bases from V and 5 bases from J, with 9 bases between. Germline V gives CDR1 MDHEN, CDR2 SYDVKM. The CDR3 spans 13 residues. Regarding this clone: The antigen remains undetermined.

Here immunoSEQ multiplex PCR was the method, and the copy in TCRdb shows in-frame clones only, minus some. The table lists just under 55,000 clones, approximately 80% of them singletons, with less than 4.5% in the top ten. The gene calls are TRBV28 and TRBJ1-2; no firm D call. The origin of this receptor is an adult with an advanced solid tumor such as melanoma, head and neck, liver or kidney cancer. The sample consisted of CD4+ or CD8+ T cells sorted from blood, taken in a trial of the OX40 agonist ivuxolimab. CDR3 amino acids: CASSLPNSYGYTF. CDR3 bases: TGTGCCAGCAGTTTACCGAACAGTTATGGCTACACCTTC.